This TCR beta chain is from a study of post-analysis software for immune sequencing data. Study-wide points: In patients, TRBV5-6, TRBV5-1 and TRBV20-1 belonged to five or six TRBV segments found more frequently than in controls.

This clonotype has more than one count but fewer than ten. Antigen unknown. Unique molecular identifiers tagged the TCR beta cDNA libraries. The authors obtained roughly 500,000 cDNA molecules from roughly 1 to 10 million T cells. TCRdb re-called the PCR reads with MiXCR, one entry per CDR3 protein. Among roughly 800,000 distinct CDR3 sequences, about 57% were seen once, and the ten largest hold approximately 4.4%. Germline CDR1 is SGHVS and CDR2 is FNYEAQ. The V gene end was trimmed by 5 bases and the J gene end by 9 bases; junction bases not matched to a gene: 9. This CDR3 comprises 16 residues. The material sequenced was blood. This TCR was sampled from a girl between 5 and 17 years old with multiple sclerosis. J is TRBJ2-1 and V is TRBV7-6; TRBD2 matches 14 bases. CDR3 coding DNA: TGTGCCAGCAGCCCCGTGACTAGCGGGAGGGCACCTGAGCAGTTCTTC. Its translation: CASSPVTSGRAPEQFF.